In its sample, the clone carrying this T cell receptor (beta chain) was seen a few times. Its antigen is unidentified. Germline trimming cut 4 bases from V and 5 bases from J; bases unmatched to any gene: 6. CDR1 is SQVTM and CDR2 is ANQGSEA in the germline V gene. This CDR3 has 13 residues. What was sequenced were expressed TCRB transcripts, since all of the isolated RNA had been reverse transcribed. Profiling relied on immunoSEQ multiplex PCR, and the TCRdb table lists in-frame clones only, not all of them. The sample shows hundreds of thousands of clones, roughly an eighth of them seen only once. The entry originates in a study of beta chain features in type 1 diabetes. Study-wide results and caveats: In every one of the four CD4+ subsets, TCRB CDR3s were moderately but significantly shorter in Type 1 diabetes patients.

V is TRBV29-1 and J is TRBJ2-5; 8 bases align to TRBD2. The sequence was obtained from a man between 18 and 29 years old with type 1 diabetes. Material: naive CD4+ T cells from blood. CDR3 bases: TGCAGCGTTGCAGCGGGAGTCGGGGAGACCCAGTACTTC. Its translation: CSVAAGVGETQYF.